This T cell receptor beta chain comes out of a study of Graves' ophthalmopathy and Graves' hyperthyroidism. RNA transcripts were the template, and TCR beta CDR3 regions were amplified from them. First-round RT-PCR with HTBI primers preceded a second-round multiplex PCR. TCRdb reprocessed the multiplex PCR reads via MiXCR and lists one record per CDR3 protein. This sample has more than 300,000 distinct CDR3 sequences, with 15% to 20% found just once. Germline assignment: CDR1 SGHAT and CDR2 FQNNGV. The CDR3 spans 18 residues. V shed 2 bases and J shed 1 base, with 15 bases lying between them. This clonotype was seen ten or more times.

The sample taken for sequencing was peripheral blood. This chain joins TRBV11-2 and TRBJ2-6; D uncertain. This clonotype originated in an adult woman with stable Graves' hyperthyroidism. CDR3 loop: CASSLRTLPQSGANVLTF. The CDR3 nucleotides read TGTGCCAGCAGCTTAAGAACACTTCCCCAATCTGGGGCCAACGTCCTGACTTTC.